This T cell receptor (beta chain) is from a study of blood T cell repertoires in COVID-19. Whole-study context: COVID-19 samples from acute and convalescent phases originated in the United States, Italy and Spain. PBMCs, B-cell-depleted T cells, or T cells provided the cDNA or gDNA that made up the material.

This clone has a handful of counts. How the authors handled the data: Reference gene primers were amplified, and this amplification served to estimate nucleated cell counts. Only in-frame clones appear in the TCRdb table, and some are missing; sequencing was by immunoSEQ multiplex PCR. Clone size and the V and J calls come from that table; the DNA yielded D and trimming. Of about 75,000 clones listed, 88% are singletons. Sequencing input: peripheral blood. This receptor was obtained from a human donor in a cohort sampled during active COVID-19.

CDR3 in DNA: TGCGCCAGCAGCCAAACGAACACAGGGTTAGGCTACACCTTC. As protein: CASSQTNTGLGYTF. The chain recombines TRBV4-3 with TRBJ1-2; possibly TRBD1 for D (6 bases). The germline CDR1 and CDR2 sequences are LGHNA and YSLEER. The V end lost 2 bases, the J end lost 8 bases, and 15 bases lay between the germline ends. The CDR3 extends over 14 amino acids.